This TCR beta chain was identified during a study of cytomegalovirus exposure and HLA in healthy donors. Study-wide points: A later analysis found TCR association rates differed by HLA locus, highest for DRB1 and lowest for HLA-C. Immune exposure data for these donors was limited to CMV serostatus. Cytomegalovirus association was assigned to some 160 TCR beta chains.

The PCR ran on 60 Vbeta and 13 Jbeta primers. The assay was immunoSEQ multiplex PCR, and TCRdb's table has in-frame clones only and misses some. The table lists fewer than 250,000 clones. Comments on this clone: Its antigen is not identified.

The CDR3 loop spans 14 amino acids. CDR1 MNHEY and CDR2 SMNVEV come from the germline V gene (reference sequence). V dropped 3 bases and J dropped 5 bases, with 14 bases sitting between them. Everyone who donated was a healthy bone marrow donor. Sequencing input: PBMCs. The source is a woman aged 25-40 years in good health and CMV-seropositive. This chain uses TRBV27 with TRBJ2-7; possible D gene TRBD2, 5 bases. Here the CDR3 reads CASSLRYLGNEQYF. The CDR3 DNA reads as TGTGCCAGCAGTTTGAGGTACCTCGGGAACGAGCAGTACTTC.